The 23 T cell receptor beta chains below were found in one sample sequenced in a study of blood T cell repertoires in COVID-19. Data came from immunoSEQ multiplex PCR; TCRdb stores just in-frame clones and leaves some out. The sample has 75,000 to 90,000 clones; less than 85% are singletons. Specimen: peripheral blood. The receptors here all came from a woman in her 70s with acute or convalescent COVID-19.

The genes are TRBV10-3 and TRBJ2-1, with D possibly matching TRBD2 (6 bases). Germline CDR1 and CDR2: ENHRY and SYGVKD. V lost 6 bases, J lost 7 bases, and 19 bases lay in between. This CDR3 spans 15 amino acids. The CDR3 loop is CAISPGGAGKNEQFF. The CDR3 DNA reads as TGTGCCATCAGCCCCGGGGGAGCAGGGAAGAATGAGCAGTTCTTC.

This chain links TRBV3-1 (or the pseudogene TRBV3-2) with TRBJ2-1; 14 nucleotides match TRBD2. Germline CDR1 and CDR2: LGHDT and YNNKEL (reference sequence). CDR3 size: 21 residues. V lost 3 bases to trimming and J lost 10 bases; unmatched junction nucleotides: 23. The CDR3 loop reads CASSQSPAYLGLAGGRREQFF. CDR3 coding DNA: TGTGCCAGCAGCCAGAGTCCAGCCTACCTAGGACTAGCGGGGGGCCGACGGGAGCAGTTCTTC.

The genes are TRBV19 and TRBJ1-2; unclear D gene. Germline values: CDR1 LNHDA, CDR2 SQIVND (reference sequence). This CDR3 spans 11 amino acids. V lost 6 bases and J 3 bases, leaving 5 bases between the germline ends. The CDR3 reads CASRRDYGYTF. The CDR3 bases are TGTGCCAGTAGGAGGGACTATGGCTACACCTTC.

The V gene is TRBV6-1, the J gene TRBJ2-7, with 9 bases aligning to TRBD1. The CDR3 loop spans 14 amino acids. J was trimmed by 6 bases and V by 0 bases; bases with no gene match: 3. In germline, CDR1 is MNHNS, CDR2 SASEGT. CDR3 nucleotides: TGTGCCAGCAGTGAAGCCGGGACAGGGCGCGAGCAGTACTTC. Protein sequence: CASSEAGTGREQYF.

The chain couples TRBV5-1 to TRBJ1-1, with TRBD1 matching over 8 bases. The CDR3 is 14 residues long. V lost 3 bases, J lost 2 bases, and 3 bases stayed unmatched. Germline values: CDR1 SGHRS, CDR2 YFSETQ. The CDR3 loop is CASSWGQVNTEAFF. CDR3 in DNA: TGCGCCAGCAGCTGGGGACAGGTAAACACTGAAGCTTTCTTT.

This clone showed up just a few times. V usage is TRBV7-2 and J usage is TRBJ2-1; TRBD2 agrees at 7 bases. The V segment lost 5 bases and the J segment 0 bases; nucleotides outside the gene matches: 7. This CDR3 region has 16 residues. Germline V gene sequence: CDR1 SGHTA, CDR2 FQGNSA. The CDR3 DNA sequence: TGTGCCAGCAGCCGGCGGGAGCATAGCTCCTACAATGAGCAGTTCTTC. Encoded protein: CASSRREHSSYNEQFF.

CDR3 sequence (DNA): TGTGCCAGCAGTGGGAGGCCCGGGGACTACTTCTACGAGCAGTACTTC. This encodes CASSGRPGDYFYEQYF. V and J are TRBV6-6 and TRBJ2-7; 7 bases map to TRBD2. The CDR3 consists of 16 residues. Germline CDR1 is MNHNY and CDR2 is SVGAGI (reference sequence). The trim removed 5 bases at V and 3 bases at J, leaving 13 bases unmatched.

This clone was counted only a few times. V and J are TRBV6-2 or TRBV6-3 and TRBJ2-4; 9 positions agree with TRBD1. The germline CDR1 and CDR2 sequences are MNHEY and SVGEGT. The length of the CDR3 is 18 residues. V lost 2 bases to trimming and J lost 3 bases; unmatched junction nucleotides: 11. The CDR3 region has the DNA TGTGCCAGCAGTTACCTCTACCGGGACAGGGTGGGCAAAAACATTCAGTACTTC. This sequence encodes CASSYLYRDRVGKNIQYF.

The chain uses TRBV5-1 and TRBJ2-2; 9 nucleotides align to TRBD2. The CDR3 is 15 amino acids. V trimming: 0 bases; J trimming: 5 bases; junction bases outside the gene matches: 2. Germline-derived CDR1 and CDR2 are SGHRS and YFSETQ. CDR3 amino acids: CASSLGSGGTGELFF. As DNA, the CDR3 is TGCGCCAGCAGCTTGGGTAGCGGGGGTACCGGGGAGCTGTTTTTT.

This clone turned up a few times. The chain joins TRBV12-3 or TRBV12-4 to TRBJ1-2; D gene uncertain. The CDR3 has 13 residues. The V gene lost 6 bases and the J gene lost 3 bases, with 11 bases spanning the gap. In DNA, the CDR3 is TGTGCCAGCAGCTTCAACAGCTACTATGGCTACACCTTC. This sequence encodes CASSFNSYYGYTF.

The chain uses TRBV5-3 and TRBJ1-6; 9 positions match TRBD1. TRBV5-3 is classed as an ORF, of uncertain function. Losses at the gene ends were 0 bases for V and 5 bases for J; bases not matched to a gene: 3. This CDR3 spans 16 amino acids. In nucleotides, the CDR3 is TGTGCCAGAAGCTTGGACAGGGGGCCCAATAATTCACCCCTCCACTTT. It encodes CARSLDRGPNNSPLHF.

The chain couples TRBV27 to TRBJ1-2; D is possibly TRBD1 (5 bases). Trimming removed 2 bases from V and 6 bases from J, with 16 bases in between. The germline gives CDR1 MNHEY, CDR2 SMNVEV (reference sequence). CDR3 length equals 15 residues. DNA for the CDR3: TGTGCCAGCAGTTTAAGATTAGGGGCGGTAGATGGCTACACCTTC. Protein: CASSLRLGAVDGYTF.

The chain couples TRBV5-6 to TRBJ1-2; D is perhaps TRBD1 (5 bases). V was shortened by 0 bases and J by 5 bases, with 14 bases between the two germline ends. The CDR3 is 15 residues long. The germline V gene encodes CDR1 SGHDT and CDR2 YYEEEE. In nucleotides, the CDR3 is TGTGCCAGCAGCTTGGGGCGAACAGGTAGTTATGGCTACACCTTC. As protein: CASSLGRTGSYGYTF.

This clone was seen just once. This chain uses TRBV19 with TRBJ1-4; weak D call: TRBD1 (5 bases). The CDR3 has 14 amino acids. Germline V lookup: CDR1 LNHDA, CDR2 SQIVND (reference sequence). Deletions cut 6 bases from V and 7 bases from J, with 15 bases between. The CDR3 loop is CASRPVDSFEKLFF. Here the CDR3 DNA reads TGTGCCAGTAGACCCGTTGACAGCTTTGAAAAACTGTTTTTT.

The V and J genes are TRBV6-5 and TRBJ1-6, with D uncertain. V was clipped by 5 bases and J by 0 bases, with 8 bases between them. There are 15 residues in the CDR3. Germline V gene sequence: CDR1 MNHEY, CDR2 SVGAGI. CDR3: CASSRGSSYNSPLHF. The CDR3 DNA reads TGTGCCAGCAGTAGAGGCAGCTCCTATAATTCACCCCTCCACTTT.

The chain combines TRBV7-9 with TRBJ2-1; a weak D match, TRBD1 (6 bases). CDR1 is SEHNR and CDR2 is FQNEAQ in the germline V gene (reference sequence). Trimming cost V 5 bases and J 2 bases, with 13 bases left between them. This CDR3 contains 15 residues. CDR3 in DNA: TGTGCCAGCAGCCCCGCCGGGACAACCTACAATGAGCAGTTCTTC. This encodes CASSPAGTTYNEQFF.

V usage is TRBV7-8 and J usage is TRBJ2-3, with a tentative D call TRBD2 (5 bases). V gave up 5 bases and J gave up 11 bases, with 29 bases separating them. The CDR3 runs 17 residues. CDR1 is SGHVS, CDR2 FQNEAQ, per germline. CDR3 DNA sequence: TGTGCCAGCAGCGAGACTGAGGGAGTTGAAGCTATGGTCGGGCAGTATTTT. This sequence encodes CASSETEGVEAMVGQYF.

This chain connects TRBV6-5 to TRBJ2-5, with D hard to call. This CDR3 contains 10 residues. Trimming removed 4 bases from V and 5 bases from J, with 2 bases in between. Germline CDR1 reads MNHEY; CDR2 reads SVGAGI. The DNA of the CDR3 is TGTGCCAGCAGTTCGGAGACCCAGTACTTC. The encoded protein is CASSSETQYF.

V and J are TRBV4-1 and TRBJ1-6; TRBD1 agrees at 8 bases. The ends lost 3 bases at V and 0 bases at J; junction bases unmatched: 10. This CDR3 spans 19 amino acids. Germline V CDR1 and CDR2: MGHRA, YSYEKL. The CDR3 protein is CASSHTGQGVSSYNSPLHF. The CDR3, as DNA: TGCGCCAGCAGCCACACCGGACAGGGAGTAAGCTCCTATAATTCACCCCTCCACTTT.

CDR3 sequence: CASSLQGPRETQYF. The CDR3 nucleotides are TGTGCCAGCAGCTTACAGGGGCCCAGGGAGACCCAGTACTTC. This chain links TRBV5-4 with TRBJ2-5; 7 bases fit TRBD1. The CDR3 extends over 14 amino acids. V trimming: 2 bases; J trimming: 5 bases; junction bases outside the gene matches: 6. From germline, CDR1 is SGHNT and CDR2 YYREEE (reference sequence).

The V gene is TRBV5-1, the J gene TRBJ1-3; TRBD1 aligns across 11 bases. From germline, CDR1 is SGHRS and CDR2 YFSETQ. The V segment lost 5 bases and the J segment 4 bases; nucleotides outside the gene matches: 5. This CDR3 spans 15 amino acids. CDR3 residues: CASRRGTGGGNTIYF. In DNA form, the CDR3 reads TGCGCCAGCAGACGCGGGACAGGGGGAGGAAACACCATATATTTT.

This clone was counted a single time. The V and J genes are TRBV29-1 and TRBJ2-7, with 7 bases aligning to TRBD2. The CDR3 length is 16 residues. V shed 6 bases and J 5 bases; nucleotides not matched to a gene: 19. Germline lookup yields CDR1 SQVTM and CDR2 ANQGSEA. CDR3 nucleotides: TGCAGCGTGCCCATCGGAAGCAAAGCGGGGTTCCACGAGCAGTACTTC. Translated: CSVPIGSKAGFHEQYF.

This chain uses TRBV5-4 with TRBJ1-2; D gene uncertain. CDR1 and CDR2 from the germline V gene are SGHNT and YYREEE (reference sequence). V lost 3 bases and J 0 bases, leaving 9 bases between the germline ends. The CDR3 loop spans 14 amino acids. CDR3 bases: TGTGCCAGCAGCTACGACCAGGCTAACTATGGCTACACCTTC. Translated: CASSYDQANYGYTF.